Below are 10 T cell receptor beta chains sequenced from a single sample in a study of CD8 T cells in ankylosing spondylitis (dated by TCRdb to about 2017). The receptor library was made with 5' RACE. The sample was run on an Illumina HiSeq 2500. TCRdb trimmed public reads at Q25 via fastp, called clones via MiXCR and kept in-frame beta chains. Every CDR3 protein is listed once, alongside the most common genes and DNA of its rows. The sample contains about 240,000 distinct CDR3 sequences, around 11% of them found a single time. The ten largest clones capture less than 7% of the sample. Sequencing was carried out using blood, either unsorted or a sorted T cell fraction (not recorded which). The receptor set was obtained from a male donor with ankylosing spondylitis or in good health (not recorded which).

There are a few counts of this clonotype. The chain couples TRBV29-1 to TRBJ2-1; the D gene is possibly TRBD2 (6 bases). The CDR3 sequence is 13 residues long. V lost 7 bases, J lost 4 bases, and 14 bases lay in between. Germline loops: CDR1 SQVTM, CDR2 ANQGSEA. CDR3 residues: CSGSRAGYNEQFF. The CDR3 DNA sequence: TGCAGCGGCTCCCGCGCGGGGTACAATGAGCAGTTCTTC.

The chain links TRBV18 to TRBJ2-3; D call uncertain. Germline-derived CDR1 and CDR2 are KGHSH and LQKENI. The V and J ends lost 6 bases and 2 bases respectively, with 12 bases between them. The CDR3 extends over 14 amino acids. CDR3 bases: TGTGCCAGCTCGGGCGGAGAGGTCACAGATACGCAGTATTTT. As protein: CASSGGEVTDTQYF.

This clonotype has ten or more counts. The rearrangement joins TRBV11-2 to TRBJ2-5; D tentatively reads TRBD1 or TRBD2 (5 bases each). Germline values: CDR1 SGHAT, CDR2 FQNNGV. Trimming took off 4 bases at V and 7 bases at J, with 13 bases between the two ends. This CDR3 has 13 amino acids. The CDR3 nucleotides read TGTGCCAGCAGCTCAGAGGTGGGGGTGACCCAGTACTTC. As protein: CASSSEVGVTQYF.

This clonotype was seen more than once but under ten times. The genes are TRBV5-1 and TRBJ2-1; a possible D gene is TRBD2 (6 bases). The CDR3 is 16 residues long. V gave up 4 bases and J gave up 5 bases, with 19 bases separating them. The V gene's germline CDR1 is SGHRS and CDR2 YFSETQ. The CDR3 loop is CASSLGLLMDDNEQFF. DNA for the CDR3: TGCGCCAGCAGCCTGGGACTTCTAATGGACGACAATGAGCAGTTCTTC.

The sample holds many counts of this clonotype. This sequence joins TRBV7-3 and TRBJ1-3, with D unclear. This CDR3 has 17 residues. Germline CDR1 and CDR2: SGHTA and FQGTGA. V lost 0 bases to trimming and J lost 0 bases, with 12 bases between them. CDR3 sequence reads: CASSLTPGTISGNTIYF. The CDR3 DNA follows: TGTGCCAGCAGCTTAACCCCGGGTACCATCTCTGGAAACACCATATATTTT.

The sample holds many counts of this clonotype. The chain links TRBV24-1 to TRBJ2-3; TRBD2 aligns across 7 bases. With V trimmed by 5 bases and J by 0 bases, 10 bases remained unmatched. The CDR3 runs 17 residues. CDR1 and CDR2 (germline): KGHDR, SFDVKD. The CDR3 bases are TGTGCCACCAGTGCGGCGGGGGAACCGACTAGCACAGATACGCAGTATTTT. It codes for CATSAAGEPTSTDTQYF.

This clonotype was found a few times. The J gene is TRBJ2-1, the V gene TRBV25-1; D unresolved. The V end was cut by 4 bases, the J end by 4 bases, with 5 bases between. The CDR3 has 12 residues. Germline V gene lookup returns CDR1 MGHDK and CDR2 SYGVNS. CDR3 sequence: CASSASYNEQFF. Written as DNA, the CDR3 is TGTGCCAGCAGTGCCTCTTACAATGAGCAGTTCTTC.

The chain recombines TRBV10-3 with TRBJ2-3; a possible D gene is TRBD2 (6 bases). There are 13 residues in the CDR3. Between the trimmed V and J ends, which lost 6 bases and 1 base, there was a span of 8 bases. From germline, CDR1 is ENHRY and CDR2 SYGVKD. The CDR3 reads CAISLARTDTQYF. The DNA of the CDR3 is TGTGCCATCAGCCTAGCGCGCACAGATACGCAGTATTTT.

In this sample, this clonotype turned up many times. CDR3: CASSLGVGSEAFF. CDR3 in DNA: TGCGCCAGCAGCTTGGGAGTAGGGTCTGAAGCTTTCTTT. V and J are TRBV5-1 and TRBJ1-1; D gene uncertain. CDR1 and CDR2 (germline): SGHRS, YFSETQ. V gave up 0 bases and J gave up 6 bases, with 9 bases separating them. The CDR3 length is 13 residues.

This clonotype was found many times. V gene TRBV12-3 or TRBV12-4 combines with J gene TRBJ2-2, with unresolved D. V was trimmed by 7 bases and J by 6 bases, leaving 9 bases between them. This CDR3 comprises 12 residues. CDR3 nucleotide sequence: TGTGCCAGCACCCGCAAGGCCGGGGAGCTGTTTTTT. Translating gives CASTRKAGELFF.